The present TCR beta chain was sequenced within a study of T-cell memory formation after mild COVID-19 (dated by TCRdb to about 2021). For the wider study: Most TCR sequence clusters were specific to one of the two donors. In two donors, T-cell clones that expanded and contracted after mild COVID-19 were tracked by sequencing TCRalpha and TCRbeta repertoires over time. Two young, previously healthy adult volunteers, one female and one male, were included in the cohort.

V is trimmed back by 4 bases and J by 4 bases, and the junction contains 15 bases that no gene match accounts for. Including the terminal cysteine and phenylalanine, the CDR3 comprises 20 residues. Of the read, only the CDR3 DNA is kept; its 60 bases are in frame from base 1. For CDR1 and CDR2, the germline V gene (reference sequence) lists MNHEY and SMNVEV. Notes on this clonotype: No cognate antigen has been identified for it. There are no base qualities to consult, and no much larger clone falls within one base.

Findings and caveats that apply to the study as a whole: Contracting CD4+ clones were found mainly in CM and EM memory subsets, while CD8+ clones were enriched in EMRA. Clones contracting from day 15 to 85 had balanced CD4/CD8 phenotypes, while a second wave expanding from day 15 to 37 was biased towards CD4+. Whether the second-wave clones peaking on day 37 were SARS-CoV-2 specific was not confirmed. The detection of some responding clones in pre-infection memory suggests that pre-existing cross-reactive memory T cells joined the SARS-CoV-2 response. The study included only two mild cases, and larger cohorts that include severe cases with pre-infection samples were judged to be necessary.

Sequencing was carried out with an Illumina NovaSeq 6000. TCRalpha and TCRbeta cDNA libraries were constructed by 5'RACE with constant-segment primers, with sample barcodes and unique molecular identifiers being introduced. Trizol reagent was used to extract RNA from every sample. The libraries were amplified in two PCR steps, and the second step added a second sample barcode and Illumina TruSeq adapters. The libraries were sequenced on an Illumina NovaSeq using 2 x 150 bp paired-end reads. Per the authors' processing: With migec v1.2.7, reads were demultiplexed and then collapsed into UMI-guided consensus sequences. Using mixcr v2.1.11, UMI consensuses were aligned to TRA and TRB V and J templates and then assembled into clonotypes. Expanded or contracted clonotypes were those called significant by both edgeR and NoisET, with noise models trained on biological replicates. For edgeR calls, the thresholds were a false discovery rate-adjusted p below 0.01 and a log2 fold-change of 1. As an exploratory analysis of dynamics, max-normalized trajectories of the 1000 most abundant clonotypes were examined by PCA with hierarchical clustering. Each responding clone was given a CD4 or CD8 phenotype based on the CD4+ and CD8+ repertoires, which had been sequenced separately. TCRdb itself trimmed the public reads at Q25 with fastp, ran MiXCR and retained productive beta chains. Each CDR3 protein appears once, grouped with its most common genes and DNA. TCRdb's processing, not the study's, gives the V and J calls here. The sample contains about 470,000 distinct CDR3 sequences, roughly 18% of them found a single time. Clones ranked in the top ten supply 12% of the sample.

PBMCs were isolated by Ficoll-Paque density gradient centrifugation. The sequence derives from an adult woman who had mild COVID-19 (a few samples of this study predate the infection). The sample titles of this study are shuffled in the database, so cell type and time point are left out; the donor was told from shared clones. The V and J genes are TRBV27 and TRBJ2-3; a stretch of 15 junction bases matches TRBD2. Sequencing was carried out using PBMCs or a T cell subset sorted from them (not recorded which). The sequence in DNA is TGTGCCAGCAGTTCCCAACTGGGACTAGCGGGAGGTTACTCGCCAGATACGCAGTATTTT. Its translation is CASSSQLGLAGGYSPDTQYF.